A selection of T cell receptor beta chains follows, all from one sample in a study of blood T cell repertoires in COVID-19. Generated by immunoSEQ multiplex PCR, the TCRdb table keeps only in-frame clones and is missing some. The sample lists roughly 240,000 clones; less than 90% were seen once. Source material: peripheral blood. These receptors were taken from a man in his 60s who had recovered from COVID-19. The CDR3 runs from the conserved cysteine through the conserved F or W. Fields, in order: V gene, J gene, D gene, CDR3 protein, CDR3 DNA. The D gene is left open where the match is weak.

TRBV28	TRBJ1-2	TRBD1	CASSYTTGGEGYGYGYTF	TGTGCCAGCAGTTACACGACAGGGGGAGAGGGTTACGGCTATGGCTACACCTTC
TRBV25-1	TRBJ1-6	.	CASSGDRFNSPLHF	TGTGCCAGCAGTGGTGACAGGTTTAATTCACCCCTCCACTTT
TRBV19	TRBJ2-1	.	CASRSGLLYNEQFF	TGTGCCAGTAGGTCTGGGCTACTCTACAATGAGCAGTTCTTC
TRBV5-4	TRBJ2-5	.	CASSFGRQQETQYF	TGTGCCAGCAGCTTTGGGCGCCAGCAAGAGACCCAGTACTTC
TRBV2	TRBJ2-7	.	CASSEDRRSYEQYF	TGTGCCAGCAGTGAAGACCGGCGGAGTTACGAGCAGTACTTC
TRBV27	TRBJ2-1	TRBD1	CASRSGQQSYNEQFF	TGTGCCAGCAGGTCGGGACAGCAGTCCTACAATGAGCAGTTCTTC
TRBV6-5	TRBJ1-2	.	CASRLNRAANYGYTF	TGTGCCAGCAGATTGAACAGGGCTGCTAACTATGGCTACACCTTC
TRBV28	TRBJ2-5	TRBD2	CASSPPERGRETQYF	TGTGCCAGCAGCCCGCCGGAGCGGGGGCGGGAGACCCAGTACTTC
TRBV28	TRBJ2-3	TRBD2	CASSTLGLAGRTDTQYF	TGTGCCAGCAGTACCCTAGGACTAGCGGGACGGACAGATACGCAGTATTTT
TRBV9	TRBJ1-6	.	CASSASSSYNSPLHF	TGTGCCAGCAGCGCAAGTAGCTCCTATAATTCACCCCTCCACTTT
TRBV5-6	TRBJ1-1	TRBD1	CASSLTSGTGRTEAFF	TGTGCCAGCAGCTTAACATCCGGGACAGGGCGGACTGAAGCTTTCTTT
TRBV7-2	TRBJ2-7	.	CASSYEASSYEQYF	TGTGCCAGCAGCTATGAGGCCAGCTCCTACGAGCAGTACTTC
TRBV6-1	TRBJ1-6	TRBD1	CASSGDSTHLSYNSPLHF	TGTGCCAGCAGTGGGGACAGCACCCATCTCTCCTATAATTCACCCCTCCACTTT
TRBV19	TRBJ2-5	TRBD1	CASRFSGTGSVETQYF	TGTGCCAGTAGGTTCTCCGGGACAGGGTCCGTGGAGACCCAGTACTTC
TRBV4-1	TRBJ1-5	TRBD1	CASSQEPTGVKPQHF	TGCGCCAGCAGCCAAGAACCGACAGGGGTTAAGCCCCAGCATTTT
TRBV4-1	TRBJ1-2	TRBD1	CASSLRQGAPGYTF	TGCGCCAGCAGCTTAAGACAGGGGGCGCCTGGCTACACCTTC